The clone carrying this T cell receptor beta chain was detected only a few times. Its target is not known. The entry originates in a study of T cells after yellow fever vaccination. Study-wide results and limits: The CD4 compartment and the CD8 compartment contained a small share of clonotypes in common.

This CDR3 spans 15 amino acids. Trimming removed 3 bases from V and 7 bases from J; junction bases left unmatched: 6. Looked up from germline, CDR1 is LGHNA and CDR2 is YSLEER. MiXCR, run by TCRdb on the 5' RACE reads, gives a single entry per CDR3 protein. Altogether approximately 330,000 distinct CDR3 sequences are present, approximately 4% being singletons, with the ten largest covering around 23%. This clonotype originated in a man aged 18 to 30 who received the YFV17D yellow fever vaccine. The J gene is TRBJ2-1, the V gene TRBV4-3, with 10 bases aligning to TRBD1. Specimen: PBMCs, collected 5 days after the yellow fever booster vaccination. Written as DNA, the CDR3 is TGCGCCAGCAGCCAGGGACAGGGGAGAGGGAATGAGCAGTTCTTC. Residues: CASSQGQGRGNEQFF.